Listed below are T cell receptor beta chains from one sample, sequenced in a study of T cells in Graves' hyperthyroidism and ophthalmopathy. A single record per CDR3 protein comes from TCRdb applying MiXCR to the multiplex PCR reads. The sample gives 560,000 or so distinct CDR3 sequences, 15% to 20% of which show up once; approximately 50% is in the top ten. The material sequenced was blood. The receptors were gathered from a man aged 40-50 years with Graves' ophthalmopathy. Both conserved end residues are part of each CDR3. A D gene is named only where the DNA matches it firmly. Expanded clones are given a class, and other clones once, few, many or no size at all.

clone_size	v_call	cdr3_length	j_call	d_call	cdr3_aa	cdr3_nt
NA	TRBV7-9	13	TRBJ2-7	NA	CASSLPGVHEQYF	TGTGCCAGCAGCCTACCGGGCGTACACGAGCAGTACTTC
many	TRBV5-1	15	TRBJ2-3	NA	CASSLVTPRGDTQYF	TGCGCCAGCAGCTTGGTGACCCCAAGAGGGGATACGCAGTATTTT
NA	TRBV7-9	13	TRBJ1-1	TRBD1	CASDGQGSTEAFF	TGTGCCAGCGACGGACAGGGAAGCACTGAAGCTTTCTTT
many	TRBV15	13	TRBJ2-1	TRBD1	CATSLEGANEQFF	TGTGCCACCAGCCTAGAGGGGGCGAATGAGCAGTTCTTC
NA	TRBV7-7	17	TRBJ2-5	TRBD2	CASSLGGRAGVQETQYF	TGTGCTAGCAGCTTAGGGGGGAGAGCGGGGGTCCAAGAGACCCAGTACTTC
few	TRBV7-6	13	TRBJ2-2	NA	CASSLEPPGELFF	TGTGCCAGCAGCTTAGAGCCCCCCGGGGAGCTGTTTTTT
NA	TRBV12-3/TRBV12-4	16	TRBJ1-1	TRBD1	CASSSRTGWMNTEAFF	TGTGCCAGCAGTAGCCGGACAGGGTGGATGAACACTGAAGCTTTCTTT
many	TRBV29-1	11	TRBJ1-1	NA	CSVWRDTEAFF	TGCAGCGTCTGGCGAGACACTGAAGCTTTCTTT
many	TRBV28	12	TRBJ2-7	NA	CASSLYSSEQYF	TGTGCCAGCAGTTTATACAGTAGCGAGCAGTACTTC
NA	TRBV20-1	15	TRBJ2-2	NA	CSARLEGRNTGELFF	TGCAGTGCTAGGTTAGAAGGACGTAACACCGGGGAGCTGTTTTTT
many	TRBV28	11	TRBJ2-1	NA	CASRAVNEQFF	TGTGCCAGCAGAGCTGTTAATGAGCAGTTCTTC
many	TRBV7-9	16	TRBJ2-1	NA	CASSSPPGRGINEQFF	TGTGCCAGCAGCTCACCTCCCGGCCGAGGGATTAATGAGCAGTTCTTC
many	TRBV18	15	TRBJ1-1	NA	CASSPTRVANTEAFF	TGTGCCAGCTCACCAACCAGGGTGGCGAACACTGAAGCTTTCTTT
NA	TRBV10-3	11	TRBJ2-1	NA	CAISPDNEQFF	TGTGCCATCAGCCCCGACAATGAGCAGTTCTTC
few	TRBV5-8	14	TRBJ2-5	NA	CASSLPRATETQYF	TGTGCCAGCAGCTTACCCCGGGCCACAGAGACCCAGTACTTC
few	TRBV12-3/TRBV12-4	12	TRBJ2-7	NA	CASSIVAYEQYF	TGTGCCAGCAGTATAGTAGCCTACGAGCAGTACTTC
NA	TRBV29-1	11	TRBJ2-4	TRBD2	CSVDRGDIQYF	TGCAGCGTTGACCGGGGGGACATTCAGTACTTC
once	TRBV19	14	TRBJ2-2	TRBD1	CASRTTGGTGELFF	TGTGCCAGTAGGACGACAGGGGGTACCGGGGAGCTGTTTTTT
NA	TRBV7-8	16	TRBJ2-3	TRBD2	CASSGGLAGGTDTQYF	TGTGCCAGCAGCGGAGGCCTAGCGGGGGGGACAGATACGCAGTATTTT
many	TRBV7-2	15	TRBJ2-7	TRBD2	CASSLGAGVSYEQYF	TGTGCCAGCAGCTTAGGGGCGGGAGTATCCTACGAGCAGTACTTC
NA	TRBV7-9	14	TRBJ2-1	NA	CASSPIRQPNEQFF	TGTGCCAGCAGCCCAATCCGACAGCCCAATGAGCAGTTCTTC
few	TRBV30	16	TRBJ2-3	TRBD2	CAWSHGLAGGPDTQYF	TGTGCCTGGAGCCACGGACTAGCGGGGGGGCCCGATACGCAGTATTTT
NA	TRBV5-5	16	TRBJ1-5	NA	CASSLMGEGSNQPQHF	TGTGCCAGCAGCTTGATGGGGGAGGGAAGCAATCAGCCCCAGCATTTT
NA	TRBV10-3	15	TRBJ2-2	NA	CAISESRRVTGELFF	TGTGCCATCAGTGAGTCGAGGAGGGTCACCGGGGAGCTGTTTTTT
NA	TRBV2	13	TRBJ2-7	TRBD1	CASGGQGLYEQYF	TGTGCCAGCGGGGGACAGGGTTTGTACGAGCAGTACTTC
many	TRBV2	15	TRBJ1-3	NA	CASSEALSVGNTIYF	TGTGCCAGCAGTGAAGCCCTCTCGGTGGGAAACACCATATATTTT
NA	TRBV4-3	14	TRBJ1-4	NA	CASSSGLGLEKLFF	TGCGCCAGCAGCTCGGGGCTAGGATTGGAAAAACTGTTTTTT
NA	TRBV14	16	TRBJ2-1	NA	CASSQFSGFSYNEQFF	TGTGCCAGCAGCCAATTTTCAGGGTTTTCCTACAATGAGCAGTTCTTC
NA	TRBV5-6	14	TRBJ1-2	NA	CASSLEAGNTGYTF	TGTGCCAGCAGCTTGGAAGCAGGGAATACTGGCTACACCTTC
NA	TRBV12-3/TRBV12-4	17	TRBJ1-1	NA	CASSFEARLSRDTEAFF	TGTGCCAGCAGTTTCGAGGCGAGACTTTCGAGGGACACTGAAGCTTTCTTT
many	TRBV7-8	15	TRBJ2-3	NA	CASSLGVVGSDTQYF	TGTGCCAGCAGCTTAGGTGTAGTGGGATCAGATACGCAGTATTTT